This TCR beta chain was recorded in a study of regulatory and conventional T cells in RAG deficiency. Study-wide points: Patient subsets had shorter CDR3s; Omenn Treg-Tconv overlap exceeded 90%. Omenn CD25-high CD127-low cells may be activated cells, not true Tregs.

Between the trimmed V and J ends, which lost 4 bases and 4 bases, there was a span of 17 bases. Germline CDR1 is SGHRS and CDR2 is YFSETQ. The CDR3 runs to 15 residues. Genomic DNA came from blood regulatory T cells gated CD4+ CD25-high CD127-low. About this clone itself: Its antigen is currently unknown.

Clones were sequenced by immunoSEQ multiplex PCR, and TCRdb holds only the in-frame ones, with some missing. The table lists about 30,000 clones, 90% to 95% of them singletons. These data also featured in a second study, about regulatory T cells. From that second work: Primers: 52 TRBV forward and 13 TRBJ reverse.

Sequenced: Tregs sorted from blood. The chain links TRBV5-1 to TRBJ1-2; perhaps TRBD1 as D (6 bases). This clonotype was sampled from a human donor in good health. The CDR3 sequence is CASSPTQQGLYGYTF. In nucleotides, the CDR3 is TGCGCCAGCAGCCCCACCCAACAGGGACTCTATGGCTACACCTTC.